This TCR beta chain was identified during a study of cytomegalovirus exposure and HLA in healthy donors. On the study more broadly: When over 300 donors were genotyped, roughly 80% of them were found to fall in the Caucasian-associated ancestry cluster. Study-level points and caveats: The study found most TCR sequences rare, yet found some public TCRs in many donors.

The study ran its PCR with 60 Vbeta and 13 Jbeta primers. Clones were sequenced by immunoSEQ multiplex PCR, and TCRdb holds only the in-frame ones, with some missing. The sample has under 200,000 clones, approximately 84% seen once. Details on this clone: Its target is unknown.

What was sequenced was PBMCs. This receptor was obtained from a male donor in good health and CMV-seropositive.

CDR3 loop: CASSTPRDKNTEAFF. CDR3 bases: TGTGCCAGCAGTACCCCCCGGGACAAGAACACTGAAGCTTTCTTT. The V gene is TRBV27, the J gene TRBJ1-1; TRBD1 is a possible D gene (6 bases). V lost 5 bases to trimming and J lost 1 base, with 14 bases between them. The CDR3 is 15 residues long. The germline V gene has CDR1 MNHEY and CDR2 SMNVEV (reference sequence).